One sample yielded the 19 T cell receptor beta chains listed below, sequenced in a study of cytomegalovirus exposure and HLA in healthy donors. The PCR used 60 Vbeta and 13 Jbeta primers. Sequencing used immunoSEQ multiplex PCR; TCRdb keeps in-frame clones, though not all of them. The data show about 160,000 clones, with roughly 80% seen just once and less than 15% held by the top ten. Sequencing was performed on PBMCs. The receptors stem from a woman between 50 and 59 years old in good health and CMV-seronegative.

The chain combines TRBV28 with TRBJ1-5; D is undetermined. The CDR3 has 14 residues. Trimming shortened V by 7 bases and J by 0 bases, and 10 bases separated the two germline ends. Germline-derived CDR1 and CDR2 are MDHEN and SYDVKM. CDR3 amino acids: CASKRQVSNQPQHF. As DNA, the CDR3 is TGTGCCAGCAAAAGACAAGTTAGCAATCAGCCCCAGCATTTT.

The genes are TRBV9 and TRBJ2-1, with D possibly matching TRBD1 (6 bases). CDR3 size: 16 residues. Trimming left V 0 bases short and J 4 bases short, with 14 bases between. Germline V CDR1 and CDR2: SGDLS, YYNGEE. The CDR3 DNA reads TGTGCCAGCAGCGTAGTGGGCTCCCAGGGGTACAATGAGCAGTTCTTC. Encoded protein: CASSVVGSQGYNEQFF.

The J gene is TRBJ2-7, the V gene TRBV6-5; 9 positions match TRBD2. V shed 6 bases and J 1 base; nucleotides not matched to a gene: 4. This CDR3 has 14 amino acids. Germline V gene lookup returns CDR1 MNHEY and CDR2 SVGAGI. As DNA, the CDR3 is TGTGCCAGCAGGATTAGCGGGGGATCCTACGAGCAGTACTTC. Amino acid sequence: CASRISGGSYEQYF.

The genes are TRBV6-4 and TRBJ1-1; D is possibly TRBD1 (5 bases). CDR3 size: 12 residues. The V gene lost 9 bases and the J gene lost 4 bases, with 12 bases spanning the gap. Germline values: CDR1 MRHNA, CDR2 SNTAGT. The CDR3 region is CARNVGGTEAFF. DNA for the CDR3: TGTGCCAGAAACGTGGGGGGCACTGAAGCTTTCTTT.

This sequence joins TRBV5-1 and TRBJ2-7; tentative D call: TRBD1 (5 bases). Germline loops: CDR1 SGHRS, CDR2 YFSETQ. V shed 2 bases and J shed 2 bases, with 11 bases lying between them. The CDR3 spans 14 residues. CDR3 nucleotides: TGCGCCAGCAGCTTAACGACAGATACCTACGAGCAGTACTTC. This encodes CASSLTTDTYEQYF. The full variable domain, completed using reference TRBV5-1 and TRBJ2-7, is KAGVTQTPRYLIKTRGQQVTLSCSPISGHRSVSWYQQTPGQGLQFLFEYFSETQRNKGNFPGRFSGRQFSNSRSEMNVSTLELGDSALYLCASSLTTDTYEQYFGPGTRLTVT.

V and J are TRBV6-6 and TRBJ2-5; 8 bases fit TRBD2. The V segment lost 7 bases and the J segment 3 bases; nucleotides outside the gene matches: 4. Germline V gene lookup returns CDR1 MNHNY and CDR2 SVGAGI (reference sequence). The CDR3 has 13 amino acids. CDR3 nucleotide sequence: TGTGCCAGCACCCAAGCGGGGGAAGAGACCCAGTACTTC. Translation gives CASTQAGEETQYF.

This sequence joins TRBV5-4 and TRBJ1-1, with 7 bases aligning to TRBD1. The CDR3 spans 15 residues. Germline V lookup: CDR1 SGHNT, CDR2 YYREEE (reference sequence). With 6 bases clipped from V and 0 bases from J, the junction kept 8 bases outside the gene matches. CDR3 nucleotides: TGTGCCAGCAAAATGGGGACAGCCATGAACACTGAAGCTTTCTTT. It specifies CASKMGTAMNTEAFF. Full variable domain (missing parts from reference TRBV5-4 and TRBJ1-1): ETGVTQSPTHLIKTRGQQVTLRCSSQSGHNTVSWYQQALGQGPQFIFQYYREEENGRGNFPPRFSGLQFPNYSSELNVNALELDDSALYLCASKMGTAMNTEAFFGQGTRLTVV.

This chain uses TRBV7-2 with TRBJ2-7; 10 positions agree with TRBD2. CDR3 size: 15 residues. V was clipped by 2 bases and J by 4 bases; unmatched bases: 5. In germline, CDR1 is SGHTA, CDR2 FQGNSA. The CDR3: CASSLFSGGAYEQYF. The CDR3 DNA is TGTGCCAGCAGCTTATTCAGCGGGGGGGCATACGAGCAGTACTTC.

This clone was seen only once. At one end the junction does not follow the germline gene, possibly because of a read error. J is TRBJ1-6 and V is TRBV11-2, with D uncertain. Germline V gene sequence: CDR1 SGHAT, CDR2 FQNNGV. CDR3 length: 13 amino acids. This CDR3 is CASKLGKNSPPHF. CDR3 DNA sequence: TGTGCCAGCAAGCTGGGCAAGAATTCACCCCCCCACTTT. The variable domain in full, completed from reference TRBV11-2 and TRBJ1-6, reads EAGVAQSPRYKIIEKRQSVAFWCNPISGHATLYWYQQILGQGPKLLIQFQNNGVVDDSQLPKDRFSAERLKGVDSTLKIQPAKLEDSAVYLCASKLGKNSPPHFGNGTRLTVT.

Note on this clone: In this CDR3 the conserved last residue, phenylalanine or tryptophan, is missing, so a read error is likely. The V call is TRBV19, the J call TRBJ1-2; D perhaps matches TRBD1 (6 bases). V was cut by 4 bases and J by 4 bases, with 10 bases left in between. CDR3 length equals 13 residues. Germline V gene sequence: CDR1 LNHDA, CDR2 SQIVND (reference sequence). CDR3 sequence (DNA): TGTGCCAGTAGTACCAGGGGCTTCTATGGCTACACCTCC. Translating gives CASSTRGFYGYTS.

The J gene is TRBJ1-1, the V gene TRBV5-1; no definite D call. Germline V gene data show CDR1 as SGHRS and CDR2 as YFSETQ. The CDR3 has 13 residues. V lost 3 bases, J lost 0 bases, and 6 bases lay in between. The CDR3 nucleotides are TGCGCCAGCAGCTGGGCGCTGAACACTGAAGCTTTCTTT. This codes for CASSWALNTEAFF. The complete variable domain, with remaining parts taken from reference TRBV5-1 and TRBJ1-1, reads KAGVTQTPRYLIKTRGQQVTLSCSPISGHRSVSWYQQTPGQGLQFLFEYFSETQRNKGNFPGRFSGRQFSNSRSEMNVSTLELGDSALYLCASSWALNTEAFFGQGTRLTVV.

The genes are TRBV9 and TRBJ1-2; the D is unclear. CDR3 size: 12 residues. CDR1 is SGDLS, CDR2 YYNGEE, per germline. V gave up 3 bases and J gave up 4 bases, with 7 bases separating them. CDR3 sequence (DNA): TGTGCCAGCAGCGGAACTCTCTATGGCTACACCTTC. Translated, it gives CASSGTLYGYTF.

This clone was recorded only once. V usage is TRBV5-1 and J usage is TRBJ2-7; 7 bases match TRBD1. This CDR3 spans 14 amino acids. V gave up 4 bases and J gave up 3 bases; unmatched junction bases: 7. Germline CDR1 reads SGHRS; CDR2 reads YFSETQ. CDR3 in DNA: TGCGCCAGCAGCACGAGGGCAGGGGGCTACGAGCAGTACTTC. As protein: CASSTRAGGYEQYF.

The rearrangement links TRBV7-2 to TRBJ1-2; 9 nucleotides agree with TRBD1. The V segment lost 1 base and the J segment 8 bases; nucleotides outside the gene matches: 11. The CDR3 totals 16 residues. Germline V gene sequence: CDR1 SGHTA, CDR2 FQGNSA. The CDR3 bases are TGTGCCAGCAGCTTAGGGGGGACAGGGCGAAGTGGAGGCTACACCTTC. It is translated as CASSLGGTGRSGGYTF. Full variable domain (outside the CDR3, taken from reference TRBV7-2 and TRBJ1-2): GAGVSQSPSNKVTEKGKDVELRCDPISGHTALYWYRQSLGQGLEFLIYFQGNSAPDKSGLPSDRFSAERTGGSVSTLTIQRTQQEDSAVYLCASSLGGTGRSGGYTFGSGTRLTVV.

V is TRBV5-1 and J is TRBJ2-1; a possible D gene is TRBD2 (5 bases). V lost 3 bases and J 6 bases, leaving 13 bases between the germline ends. The germline CDR1 and CDR2 sequences are SGHRS and YFSETQ. The CDR3 consists of 14 residues. CDR3 coding DNA: TGCGCCAGCAGCTCCGGGGATAAGGGCAATGAGCAGTTCTTC. The encoded protein is CASSSGDKGNEQFF.

The chain is built from TRBV9 and TRBJ1-4; D may be TRBD1 (6 bases). The CDR3 loop spans 16 amino acids. CDR1 SGDLS and CDR2 YYNGEE come from the germline V gene. V dropped 0 bases and J dropped 2 bases, with 11 bases sitting between them. The CDR3 nucleotides are TGTGCCAGCAGCGTAGCCGGTCAGGGGACTAATGAAAAACTGTTTTTT. Translation gives CASSVAGQGTNEKLFF.

In DNA form, the CDR3 reads TGTGCCAGCAGTACATCGACTAGCGGGAGAGGAAATGAGCAGTTCTTC. It specifies CASSTSTSGRGNEQFF. The V and J genes are TRBV28 and TRBJ2-1; TRBD2 agrees at 12 bases. Germline assignment: CDR1 MDHEN and CDR2 SYDVKM. CDR3 length: 16 amino acids. With V trimmed by 5 bases and J by 7 bases, 9 bases remained unmatched. Based on the CDR3 plus reference TRBV28 and TRBJ2-1, the full variable domain is DVKVTQSSRYLVKRTGEKVFLECVQDMDHENMFWYRQDPGLGLRLIYFSYDVKMKEKGDIPEGYSVSREKKERFSLILESASTNQTSMYLCASSTSTSGRGNEQFFGPGTRLTVL.

V usage is TRBV2 and J usage is TRBJ1-4; D is possibly TRBD1 (6 bases). There are 15 residues in the CDR3. The ends were cut back, 8 bases at V and 0 bases at J, with 13 bases in the middle. Germline V gene lookup returns CDR1 SNHLY and CDR2 FYNNEI. In DNA form, the CDR3 reads TGTGCCAGCGGGGACATCGGAACAACTAATGAAAAACTGTTTTTT. It specifies CASGDIGTTNEKLFF.

This clone appeared a single time. This sequence joins TRBV5-5 and TRBJ2-1, with TRBD1 matching 10 bases. Per the germline V gene, CDR1 is SGHKS and CDR2 is YYEKEE (reference sequence). V gave up 5 bases and J gave up 3 bases; unmatched junction bases: 11. The length of the CDR3 is 17 residues. CDR3 coding DNA: TGTGCCAGCAGTTCTGAACCGGGACAGGGGCTCTACAATGAGCAGTTCTTC. Translating it yields CASSSEPGQGLYNEQFF.